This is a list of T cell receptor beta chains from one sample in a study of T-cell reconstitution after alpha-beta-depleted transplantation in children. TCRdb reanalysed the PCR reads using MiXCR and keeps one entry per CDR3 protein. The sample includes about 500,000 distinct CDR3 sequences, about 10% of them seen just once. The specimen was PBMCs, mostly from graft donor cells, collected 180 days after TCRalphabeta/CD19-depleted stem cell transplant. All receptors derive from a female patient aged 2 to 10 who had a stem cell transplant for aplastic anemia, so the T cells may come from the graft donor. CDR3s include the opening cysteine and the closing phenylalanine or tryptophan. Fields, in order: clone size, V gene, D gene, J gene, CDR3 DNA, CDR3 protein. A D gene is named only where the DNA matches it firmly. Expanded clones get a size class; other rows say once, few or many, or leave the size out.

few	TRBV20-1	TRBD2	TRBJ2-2	TGCAGTGCTAGAGATGCGGGGGGCGGGGCCGGGGAGCTGTTTTTT	CSARDAGGGAGELFF
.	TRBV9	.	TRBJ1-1	TGTGCCAGCAGCGTAGGTTACGGGGCAGGCATACCTGAAGCTTTCTTT	CASSVGYGAGIPEAFF
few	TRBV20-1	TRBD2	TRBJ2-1	TGCAGTGCTCCACGGGAAGCGGGAGTTTCCTACAATGAGCAGTTCTTC	CSAPREAGVSYNEQFF
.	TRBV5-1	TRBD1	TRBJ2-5	TGCGCCAGCAGCTTGGGGACAGGGTTAGAGACCCAGTACTTC	CASSLGTGLETQYF
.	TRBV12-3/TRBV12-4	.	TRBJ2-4	TGTGCCAGCAGTTCACTTGCACAGGGAATGGCCAACAACATTCAGTACTTC	CASSSLAQGMANNIQYF
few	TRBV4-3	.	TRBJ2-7	TGCGCCAGCAGCCAAGGTCAACCTTCCCTAACACGGTCCTACGAGCAGTACTTC	CASSQGQPSLTRSYEQYF
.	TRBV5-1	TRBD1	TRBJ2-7	TGCGCCAGCAGCTCTGACAGGGGAGGCTCCTACGAGCAGTACTTC	CASSSDRGGSYEQYF
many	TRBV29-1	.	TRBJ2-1	TGCAGCTTGCGGACTCCGAGCTCCTACAATGAGCAGTTCTTC	CSLRTPSSYNEQFF
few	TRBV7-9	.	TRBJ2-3	TGTGCCAGCAGCCCGGTTCAGGCAGATACGCAGTATTTT	CASSPVQADTQYF
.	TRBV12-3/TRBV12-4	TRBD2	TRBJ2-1	TGTGCCAGCAGTAAGCGGGAGATCGACAATGAGCAGTTCTTC	CASSKREIDNEQFF
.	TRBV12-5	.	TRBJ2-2	TGTGCTAGTGGACCCCAACGAGTTGCGAACACCGGGGAGCTGTTTTTT	CASGPQRVANTGELFF
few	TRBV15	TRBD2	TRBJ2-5	TGTGCCACCAGCAGACTGGGACTAGCAGAGTACCAAGAGACCCAGTACTTC	CATSRLGLAEYQETQYF
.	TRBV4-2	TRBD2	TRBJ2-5	TGTGCCAGCAGCCGGGGAACTAGCGGGATCCAAGAGACCCAGTACTTC	CASSRGTSGIQETQYF
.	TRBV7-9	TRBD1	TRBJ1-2	TGTGCCAGCAGCTTAGAGCCCCAAGACAGGGGGGGACGCCGCTACACCTTC	CASSLEPQDRGGRRYTF
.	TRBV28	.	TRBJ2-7	TGTGCCAGCAGTTTATATCCAGGCTACGAGCAGTACTTC	CASSLYPGYEQYF
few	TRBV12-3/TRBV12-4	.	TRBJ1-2	TGTGCCAGCAGCCCCAATCGGGGCAATCCCCTCGGCTACACCTTC	CASSPNRGNPLGYTF
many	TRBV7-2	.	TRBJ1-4	TGTGCCAGCAGCTCTAACAGGGAAAATGAAAAACTGTTTTTT	CASSSNRENEKLFF
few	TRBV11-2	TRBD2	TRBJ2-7	TGTGCCAGCAGCTTTACTAGCGGAGGGCACGAGCAGTACTTC	CASSFTSGGHEQYF
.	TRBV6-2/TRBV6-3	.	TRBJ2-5	TGTGCCAGCAGTTACCGGGCTAGCGTCCCGGGGACCCAGTACTTC	CASSYRASVPGTQYF
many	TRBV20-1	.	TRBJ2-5	TGCAGTGCCACCCTCGGACATACCCAAGAGACCCAGTACTTC	CSATLGHTQETQYF
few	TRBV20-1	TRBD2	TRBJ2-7	TGCAGTGCTAGAGCCTCTCTAGCGGTGAACTACGAGCAGTACTTC	CSARASLAVNYEQYF
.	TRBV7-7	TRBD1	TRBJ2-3	TGTGCCAGCTCAACCGGACAGGGAATCCCAGATACGCAGTATTTT	CASSTGQGIPDTQYF
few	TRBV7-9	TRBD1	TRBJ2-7	TGTGCCAGCAGCTTAGGGGACAGGGGAGTATTCGAGCAGTACTTC	CASSLGDRGVFEQYF
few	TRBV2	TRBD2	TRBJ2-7	TGTGCCAGCAGTGAAACGGGACTAGCGTTCTCCTACGAGCAGTACTTC	CASSETGLAFSYEQYF
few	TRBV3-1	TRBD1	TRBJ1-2	TGTGCCAGCAGCCTGGGACAGCTTCGGGGTGGCTACACCTTC	CASSLGQLRGGYTF
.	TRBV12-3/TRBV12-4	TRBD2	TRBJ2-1	TGTGCCAGCAGCCTCCAGCGGGAGCTCCGGAATGAGCAGTTCTTC	CASSLQRELRNEQFF
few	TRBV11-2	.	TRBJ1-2	TGTGCCAGCAGCTTTCCACCCTATGGCTACACCTTC	CASSFPPYGYTF
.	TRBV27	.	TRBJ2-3	TGTGCCAGCAGTTTATCGAATCCCAGCACAGATACGCAGTATTTT	CASSLSNPSTDTQYF
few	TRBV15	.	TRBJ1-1	TGTGCCACCAGCAGTGAAGTTCTGAACACTGAAGCTTTCTTT	CATSSEVLNTEAFF
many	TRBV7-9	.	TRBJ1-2	TGTGCCAGCAGCCTGGGACAAATCGGGGACGATGGCTACACCTTC	CASSLGQIGDDGYTF
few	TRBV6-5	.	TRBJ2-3	TGTGCCAGCAGTTACTCGATCGGACGGGAGAGCGTGGAGTATACGCAGTATTTT	CASSYSIGRESVEYTQYF
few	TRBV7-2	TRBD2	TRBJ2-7	TGTGCCAGCAGCCGTGGACTAGCGGGAGGCCTTGGCTACGAGCAGTACTTC	CASSRGLAGGLGYEQYF
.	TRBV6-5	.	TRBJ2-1	TGTGCCAGCAGTTACCCAATTCGAGCTGGGGGTTACAATGAGCAGTTCTTC	CASSYPIRAGGYNEQFF
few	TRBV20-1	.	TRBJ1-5	TGCAGTGCCACGAGGCGAGCGGGGGCTCGCAATCAGCCCCAGCATTTT	CSATRRAGARNQPQHF
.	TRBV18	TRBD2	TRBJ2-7	TGTGCCAGCTCACCCTCCGGAGGGGAGGGTTACGAGCAGTACTTC	CASSPSGGEGYEQYF
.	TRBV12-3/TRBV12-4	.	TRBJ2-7	TGTGCCAGCAGTTTCGGCTTGTATGCCTACGAGCAGTACTTC	CASSFGLYAYEQYF
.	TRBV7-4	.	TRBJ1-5	TGTGCCAGCAGCTTAACGCCCCGGGGTAATCAGCCCCAGCATTTT	CASSLTPRGNQPQHF
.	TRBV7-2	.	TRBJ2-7	TGTGCCAGCAGCTTATCCCGGGATTTTTCCCCCTACGAGCAGTACTTC	CASSLSRDFSPYEQYF
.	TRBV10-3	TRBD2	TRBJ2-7	TGTGCCATATCTAGCGGGAGCCCCTACGAGCAGTACTTC	CAISSGSPYEQYF
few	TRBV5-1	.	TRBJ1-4	TGCGCCAGCAGCTTGGTCCGGGCTGGGGCTAATGAAAAACTGTTTTTT	CASSLVRAGANEKLFF
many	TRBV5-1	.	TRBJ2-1	TGCGCCAGCAGCTTGGATGTCTACAATGAGCAGTTCTTC	CASSLDVYNEQFF
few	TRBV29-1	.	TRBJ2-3	TGCAGCGTTGAAAAGGGGTGGCGAGATACGCAGTATTTT	CSVEKGWRDTQYF
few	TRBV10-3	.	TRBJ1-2	TGTGCCATCAGTGAAACTATCGGGCGCAGCTATGGCTACACCTTC	CAISETIGRSYGYTF
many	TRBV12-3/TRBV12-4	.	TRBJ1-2	TGTGCCAGCAGTTCTCAGGGGACCTATGGCTACACCTTC	CASSSQGTYGYTF
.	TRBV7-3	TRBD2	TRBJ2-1	TGTGCCAGCAGCTCACTAGCGGGGATTTACAATGAGCAGTTCTTC	CASSSLAGIYNEQFF
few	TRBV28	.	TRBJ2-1	TGTGCCAGCAGTTTTCATCGCGGGATGGGGAAATACAATGAGCAGTTCTTC	CASSFHRGMGKYNEQFF
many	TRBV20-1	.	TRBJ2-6	TGCAGTGCTCTCTCTGGGGCCAACGTCCTGACTTTC	CSALSGANVLTF